This T cell receptor beta chain was recovered during a study of T cells after yellow fever vaccination. Overall study results and limits: Faster peaking, at day 5 versus 15, marked a secondary response that was weaker. From the bulk population, abundant clonotypes could contaminate and appear within FACS-sorted repertoires.

This clonotype was seen repeatedly, ten times or more. Its antigen is as yet unknown. For TCR, cDNA came from 5'RACE template switching, which added a universal primer site and UMIs. TCRdb itself ran the 5' RACE reads through MiXCR, one entry per CDR3 protein. The sample has some 390,000 distinct CDR3 sequences; about 6.2% are singletons. The sequence was collected from a man younger than 40 who received the YFV17D yellow fever vaccine. The specimen was PBMCs, collected 5 days after the yellow fever booster vaccination.

CDR3 nucleotide sequence: TGCAGCGTTCCCGGGACTAGCGGGAGCTTCAATGAGCAGTTCTTC. Its translation is CSVPGTSGSFNEQFF. J is TRBJ2-1 and V is TRBV29-1, with TRBD2 identical over 14 bases. The CDR3 loop spans 15 amino acids. V was clipped by 5 bases and J by 6 bases; unmatched bases: 6. Germline loops: CDR1 SQVTM, CDR2 ANQGSEA.